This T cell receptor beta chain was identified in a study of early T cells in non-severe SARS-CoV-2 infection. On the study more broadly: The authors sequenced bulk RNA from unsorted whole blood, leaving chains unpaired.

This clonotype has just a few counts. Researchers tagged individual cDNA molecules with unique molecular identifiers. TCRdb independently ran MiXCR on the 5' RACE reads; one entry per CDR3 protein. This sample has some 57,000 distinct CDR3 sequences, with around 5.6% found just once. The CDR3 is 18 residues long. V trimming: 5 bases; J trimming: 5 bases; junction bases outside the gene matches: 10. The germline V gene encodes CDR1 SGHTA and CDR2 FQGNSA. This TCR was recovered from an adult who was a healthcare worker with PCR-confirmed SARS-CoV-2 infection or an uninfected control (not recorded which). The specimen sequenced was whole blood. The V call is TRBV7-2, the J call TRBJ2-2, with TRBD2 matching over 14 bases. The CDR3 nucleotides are TGTGCCAGCAGCCCCCAGGGACTAGCGGGAGCTGCGACCGGGGAGCTGTTTTTT. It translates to CASSPQGLAGAATGELFF.